Here is one TCR beta chain with its context. The data derive from a study of blood T cell repertoires in COVID-19. Study as a whole: Collection of acute and convalescent COVID-19 samples took place in the United States, Italy and Spain. The analysed material was cDNA or gDNA that came from T cells, B-cell-depleted T cells, or PBMCs.

Generated by immunoSEQ multiplex PCR, the TCRdb table keeps only in-frame clones and is missing some. The sample lists about 31,000 clones, roughly nine tenths occurring once. This TCR was sampled from a woman aged 40 to 49 with active or convalescent COVID-19. What was sequenced was peripheral blood.

The DNA for the CDR3 is TGTGCCAGTAGTCCGACAGGGTTATTCTATGGCTACACCTTC. This translates into CASSPTGLFYGYTF. The genes are TRBV19 and TRBJ1-2; 7 bases are shared with TRBD1. This CDR3 has 14 residues. Trimming cost V 5 bases and J 4 bases; bases outside gene matches: 7. Germline CDR1 and CDR2: LNHDA and SQIVND (reference sequence).